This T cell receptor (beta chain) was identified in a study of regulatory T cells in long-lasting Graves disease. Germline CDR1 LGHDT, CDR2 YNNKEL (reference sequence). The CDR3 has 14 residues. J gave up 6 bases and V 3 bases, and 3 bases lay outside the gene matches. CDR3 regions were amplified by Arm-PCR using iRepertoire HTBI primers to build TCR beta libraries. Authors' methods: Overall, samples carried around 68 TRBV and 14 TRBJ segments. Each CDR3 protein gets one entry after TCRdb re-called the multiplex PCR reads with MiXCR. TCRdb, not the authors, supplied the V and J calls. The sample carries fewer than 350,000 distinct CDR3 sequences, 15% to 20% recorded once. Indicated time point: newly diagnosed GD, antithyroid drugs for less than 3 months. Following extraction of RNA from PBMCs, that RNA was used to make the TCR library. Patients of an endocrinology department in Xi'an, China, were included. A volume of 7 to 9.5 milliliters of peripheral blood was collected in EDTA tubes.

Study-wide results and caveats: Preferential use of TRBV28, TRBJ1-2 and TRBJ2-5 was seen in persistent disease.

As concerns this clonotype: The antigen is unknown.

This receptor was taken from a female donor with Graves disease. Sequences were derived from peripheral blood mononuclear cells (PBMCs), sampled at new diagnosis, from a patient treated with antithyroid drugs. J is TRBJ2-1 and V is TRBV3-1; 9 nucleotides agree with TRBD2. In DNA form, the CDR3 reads TGTGCCAGCAGCCACCTAGCGGGAACCAATGAGCAGTTCTTC. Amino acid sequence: CASSHLAGTNEQFF.